The TCR beta chain described here comes from a study of blood T cell repertoires in COVID-19 (dated by TCRdb to the early 2020s). In the study overall: Samples covering the acute and convalescent phases of COVID-19 were provided by collaborators in the United States, Italy and Spain. The prospective study material was composed of cDNA or gDNA derived from T cells, B-cell-depleted T cells, or PBMCs. Deeply sampled blood TCRbeta repertoires from subjects exposed to, actively infected with, or recovered from COVID-19 were included in the dataset. A freely available public database, intended as a resource for researchers studying the immune response to SARS-CoV-2, is where the repertoires were released. Samples were obtained from the ongoing ImmuneRACE study (first 160 participants) and from 950 to 1,500 subjects provided by 6 global collaborators. The sample metadata nearly always contained a de-identified subject ID, COVID-19 status, age in years and sex. Where available, HLA class I and class II types were obtained from metadata supplied by the sample provider rather than from assay-based typing. Results and caveats for the whole study, not just this receptor: The amount of clinical and demographic metadata varied by source and participant and was provided uncurated.

With respect to this clone: Its antigen target is currently unknown. Base qualities are not recorded, but no much larger clone differs from it by a single base.

TCRbeta CDR3 regions were amplified from genomic DNA by means of the immunoSEQ Assay, a bias-controlled multiplex PCR. The authors processed their data as follows. Nucleated cell counts per sample were estimated from amplification of reference gene primers within the assay. To quantify the absolute abundance of each unique TCRbeta CDR3 rearrangement, sequence reads were collapsed and filtered. For each sample, productive Simpson clonality was calculated as the square root of Simpson's diversity index over productive rearrangements. TCRdb limited this immuneACCESS table to in-frame rearrangements with V and J called. A share of clones is missing; checked studies link under half to unresolved V genes, and the rest is unexplained. Clone size and the V and J calls come from that table; the DNA yielded D and trimming. The sample profile shows about 350,000 clones; more than 70% of them were found once. About 3.9% of the sample lies in the top ten.

At one collaborating source in Seattle, patients were enrolled during active infection and were followed longitudinally through the course of disease. Each collaborating institution followed its own protocols to collect whole blood in K2EDTA tubes. Collaborator samples were shipped for TCRbeta analysis as frozen whole blood, isolated PBMCs, or DNA extracted from either sample type. V has 0 bases trimmed and J has 2 bases trimmed; junction bases matching no gene number 3. The CDR3, cysteine through phenylalanine, is 17 amino acids long. Kept here is only the CDR3 DNA, which spans 51 bases and is read in frame from base 1. CDR1 SGHRS and CDR2 YFSETQ are derived from the germline V gene.

This sequence uses TRBV5-1 and TRBJ2-3, with TRBD2 matching 13 junction bases. The sample comprised peripheral blood. This TCR came from a woman aged 60-75 years with COVID-19, enrolled during active disease. The DNA is TGCGCCAGCAGCTTGGCCGGGACTAGCGGGGACACAGATACGCAGTATTTT. This is translated as CASSLAGTSGDTDTQYF.